The TCR beta chain described here comes from a study of beta chain features in type 1 diabetes. Study-wide results and limits: It was possible that PCR favored shorter templates, equally so in patients and controls. Relative to healthy donors, patients appeared to have naive, central memory and Treg TCRB repertoires that were more similar.

This clone was seen only a few times. Antigen: not known. This CDR3 is also generated by other DNA sequences in the sample. Expressed TCRB transcripts got sequenced, as all isolated RNA was reverse transcribed. TCRdb's copy holds only in-frame clones and misses some; the assay was immunoSEQ multiplex PCR. Seen here are 900,000 or so clones, 17% observed once, and the top ten hold 0.02% to 0.03%. What was sequenced was naive CD4+ T cells from blood. The clonotype comes from a woman aged 18-29 years in good health.

CDR3 loop: CASSQDLAGVYEQYF. The CDR3 DNA reads as TGTGCCAGCAGCCAAGACCTAGCGGGAGTGTACGAGCAGTACTTC. The chain is built from TRBV4-2 and TRBJ2-7; 10 nucleotides line up with TRBD2. This CDR3 has 15 amino acids. J gave up 4 bases and V 0 bases, and 3 bases lay outside the gene matches. Germline V gives CDR1 LGHNA, CDR2 YNFKEQ.